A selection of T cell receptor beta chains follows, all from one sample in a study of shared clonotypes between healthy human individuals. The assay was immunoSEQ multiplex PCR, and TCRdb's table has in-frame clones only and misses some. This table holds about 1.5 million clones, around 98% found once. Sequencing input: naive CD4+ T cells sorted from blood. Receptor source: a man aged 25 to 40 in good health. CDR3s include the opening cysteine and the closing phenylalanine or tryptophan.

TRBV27	CASSLIGGGPKSGYEQYF
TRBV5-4	CASSPQVVPPYEQYF
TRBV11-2	CASSLGYQETQYF
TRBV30	CAWSTGTSGKETQYF
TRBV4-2	CASSQKGLPYEQYF
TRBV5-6	CASSVILGTDTQYF
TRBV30	CAWSVGSYEQYF
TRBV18	CASSPGLAGEVTQYF
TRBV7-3	CASSPGLAASTDTQYF
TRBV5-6	CASSAEVSDEQFF
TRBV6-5	CASSFTGTRGEQYF
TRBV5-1	CASSTGPRNYGYTF
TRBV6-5	CASSYSGYSNQPQHF
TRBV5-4	CASSLYTGVVKTQYF
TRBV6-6	CASGEDYGYTF
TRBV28	CASSSYHEQFF
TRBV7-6	CASSAGGGGYEQYF
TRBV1	CTSSLPGRAETDTQYF
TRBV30	CAWDPGRLAGVPPYEQYF
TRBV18	CASSRGQDYEQYF
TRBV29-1	CSVASYRVTGELFF
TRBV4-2	CASSQDQFGQFF
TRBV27	CASTLNPGRGQDTQYF
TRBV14	CASSQRTGLPTNEKLFF
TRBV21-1	CASSSGPQTGTNQPQHF
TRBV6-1	CASRAGQGGYEQYF
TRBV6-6	CASSFRDRGHEQYF
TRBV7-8	CASSLIRGPGELFF
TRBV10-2	CASSEYADRGVKAFF
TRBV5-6	CASSPRVNEQFF
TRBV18	CASSPLTGDNEQFF
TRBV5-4	CASSDLAGARGEQYF
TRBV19	CASSIMTGTARNYGYTF
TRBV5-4	CASSPAPEGLNTEAFF
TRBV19	CASSVLAGLPYEQYF
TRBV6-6	CASSYRPGTEAFF
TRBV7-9	CASSLVLASGSGNEQFF
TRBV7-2	CASGQGQGSEKLFF
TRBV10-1	CASSESGDSPLLGTEAFF
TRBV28	CASSPATGENTEAFF
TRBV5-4	CASSLLLLAGVGDTGELFF
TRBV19	CASSILDTGELFF
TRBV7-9	CASSLERFHDEQYF
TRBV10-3	CAISEKRIQSDTQYF
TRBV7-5	CVRSFRGYGYTF